One and the same sample provided the 17 T cell receptor beta chains below, sequenced in a study of T cell repertoires in cytomegalovirus infection. Their target antigens are unknown. A single record per CDR3 protein comes from TCRdb applying MiXCR to the reads. The sample contains 830,000 or so distinct CDR3 sequences, approximately 30% of which appear only once. The sequencing here drew on cultured CD8+ T cells from PBMCs, taken from culture after CMV antigen stimulation. These receptors were collected from a human donor in good health (CMV status not recorded). Some clones in this sample may be carry-over from other donors' samples.

The rearrangement uses TRBV27 and TRBJ1-5; tentatively, D is TRBD1 (5 bases). The CDR3 sequence is 16 residues long. The V end was cut by 5 bases, the J end by 3 bases, with 17 bases between. Germline assignment: CDR1 MNHEY and CDR2 SMNVEV (reference sequence). The CDR3 protein is CASSPLSGAHNQPQHF. The CDR3 nucleotides read TGTGCCAGCAGTCCCCTCTCTGGGGCCCACAATCAGCCCCAGCATTTT.

Many counts were recorded for this clonotype. This chain links TRBV7-6 with TRBJ1-2; TRBD1 agrees at 10 bases. V was clipped by 6 bases and J by 2 bases; unmatched bases: 6. CDR1 is SGHVS, CDR2 FNYEAQ, per germline. The CDR3 spans 15 residues. CDR3 residues: CASRPRDRGNYGYTF. Here the CDR3 DNA reads TGTGCCAGCAGACCCAGGGACAGGGGCAACTATGGCTACACCTTC.

Only a few counts were recorded for this clonotype. This chain uses TRBV11-2 with TRBJ2-3, with no clear D. This CDR3 region has 16 residues. Germline V gene data show CDR1 as SGHAT and CDR2 as FQNNGV. V was trimmed by 2 bases and J by 0 bases, leaving 12 bases between them. The CDR3 protein is CASSLSQIFSTDTQYF. CDR3 nucleotide sequence: TGTGCCAGCAGCTTAAGCCAGATCTTTAGCACAGATACGCAGTATTTT.

This clonotype has only a few counts. The V call is TRBV20-1, the J call TRBJ1-5, with D possibly TRBD1 on 5 matching bases. V lost 6 bases and J 2 bases, leaving 17 bases between the germline ends. Germline CDR1 DFQATT, CDR2 SNEGSKA (reference sequence). CDR3 size: 15 residues. Here the CDR3 reads CSAGGTLDGNQPQHF. CDR3 coding DNA: TGCAGTGCCGGGGGGACTTTGGATGGCAATCAGCCCCAGCATTTT.

Comments on this clonotype: This may stem from a read error, because a much larger clone lies one nucleotide away. The V gene is TRBV7-8, the J gene TRBJ2-1, with 11 bases that match TRBD2. This CDR3 is 15 amino acids long. The V gene's germline CDR1 is SGHVS and CDR2 FQNEAQ. The CDR3 DNA reads TGTGTCAGCGGGGCTAGCGGGGGGTCCTACAATGAGCAGTTCTTC. Encoded protein: CVSGASGGSYNEQFF. The whole variable domain, filled in from reference TRBV7-8 and TRBJ2-1, reads GAGVSQSPRYKVAKRGQDVALRCDPISGHVSLFWYQQALGQGPEFLTYFQNEAQLDKSGLPSDRFFAERPEGSVSTLKIQRTQQEDSAVYLCVSGASGGSYNEQFFGPGTRLTVL.

This clonotype occurred a few times. The chain has TRBV14 and TRBJ2-4; a weak D match, TRBD1 (7 bases). V shed 0 bases and J shed 0 bases, with 12 bases lying between them. The germline V gene has CDR1 SGHDN and CDR2 FVKESK. This CDR3 comprises 17 residues. The CDR3 loop reads CASSQDWRGQAKNIQYF. The DNA for the CDR3 is TGTGCCAGCAGCCAAGATTGGAGGGGGCAAGCCAAAAACATTCAGTACTTC.

This chain links TRBV27 with TRBJ1-5; no reliable D call. The CDR3 covers 14 residues. Between the trimmed V and J ends, which lost 10 bases and 4 bases, there was a span of 17 bases. Germline V gives CDR1 MNHEY, CDR2 SMNVEV (reference sequence). DNA of the CDR3: TGTGCCACCAGCTATAGACCCACAAATCAGCCCCAGCATTTT. It yields the protein CATSYRPTNQPQHF.

There are many counts of this clonotype. Here the CDR3 reads CASTAGATGELFF. DNA of the CDR3: TGTGCCAGCACTGCTGGGGCCACCGGGGAGCTGTTTTTT. The chain links TRBV12-3 or TRBV12-4 to TRBJ2-2, with D possibly TRBD1 on 5 matching bases. The CDR3 runs 13 residues. V was shortened by 7 bases and J by 4 bases, with 10 bases between the two germline ends.

This clonotype appeared many times. This rearrangement joins TRBV12-3 or TRBV12-4 to TRBJ2-1; D is tentatively TRBD1 or TRBD2 (5 bases each). The CDR3 runs to 11 residues. V dropped 11 bases and J dropped 2 bases, with 7 bases sitting between them. The CDR3 loop is CAGGAYNEQFF. The CDR3 DNA reads TGTGCCGGGGGAGCCTACAATGAGCAGTTCTTC.

The chain uses TRBV7-9 and TRBJ1-6, with D perhaps matching TRBD1 (6 bases). There are 15 residues in the CDR3. The V gene lost 4 bases and the J gene lost 15 bases, with 22 bases spanning the gap. Germline V lookup: CDR1 SEHNR, CDR2 FQNEAQ (reference sequence). The CDR3: CASSSSTGSPALLHF. The CDR3 DNA follows: TGTGCCAGCAGCTCGTCGACAGGATCGCCCGCTCTCCTCCACTTT.

This clonotype occurred a few times. The V and J genes are TRBV19 and TRBJ2-3, with a possible D match to TRBD1 (6 bases). The CDR3 totals 13 residues. V was trimmed by 3 bases and J by 6 bases, leaving 10 bases between them. The germline gives CDR1 LNHDA, CDR2 SQIVND (reference sequence). CDR3 nucleotides: TGTGCCAGTAGTATTGGGGGCGGGGATACGCAGTATTTT. Translating gives CASSIGGGDTQYF.

The chain has TRBV12-3 or TRBV12-4 and TRBJ2-2; TRBD2 matches at 7 bases. This CDR3 has 16 amino acids. The J segment lost 4 bases and the V segment lost 3 bases, leaving 8 bases of the junction unmatched. CDR3 sequence reads: CASSFLISGGTGELFF. CDR3 sequence (DNA): TGTGCCAGCAGTTTCCTCATCTCGGGGGGCACCGGGGAGCTGTTTTTT.

There are a few counts of this clonotype. V is TRBV2 and J is TRBJ1-1; D gene unclear. Looked up from germline, CDR1 is SNHLY and CDR2 is FYNNEI. V lost 4 bases and J 3 bases, leaving 6 bases between the germline ends. The CDR3 contains 12 residues. CDR3 bases: TGTGCCAGCAGTGGAACATACACTGAAGCTTTCTTT. It translates to CASSGTYTEAFF.

The rearrangement joins TRBV11-2 to TRBJ2-7; 7 positions match TRBD2. Trimming cost V 5 bases and J 1 base; bases outside gene matches: 8. The germline gives CDR1 SGHAT, CDR2 FQNNGV. The CDR3 length is 15 residues. The chain's CDR3 is CASSPWGGESYEQYV. CDR3 nucleotides: TGTGCCAGCAGCCCCTGGGGAGGGGAGTCCTACGAGCAGTACGTC.

The CDR3: CASSKDSLTSNTEAFF. The CDR3 nucleotides read TGCGCCAGCAGTAAGGACAGCCTGACCTCGAACACTGAAGCTTTCTTT. The genes are TRBV5-1 and TRBJ1-1, with D perhaps matching TRBD1 (6 bases). The CDR3 is 16 amino acids. V was pared by 5 bases and J by 1 base, with 18 bases between. Germline V gives CDR1 SGHRS, CDR2 YFSETQ. Drawing the rest from reference TRBV5-1 and TRBJ1-1, the complete variable domain is KAGVTQTPRYLIKTRGQQVTLSCSPISGHRSVSWYQQTPGQGLQFLFEYFSETQRNKGNFPGRFSGRQFSNSRSEMNVSTLELGDSALYLCASSKDSLTSNTEAFFGQGTRLTVV.

This clonotype was counted between two and nine times. The chain has TRBV7-9 and TRBJ2-5; D perhaps matches TRBD1 (6 bases). CDR1 is SEHNR, CDR2 FQNEAQ, per germline (reference sequence). This CDR3 comprises 13 residues. The CDR3 sequence: CAAGTRDQETQYF. In nucleotides, the CDR3 is TGTGCAGCAGGGACAAGGGACCAAGAGACCCAGTACTTC.

The table lists this clonotype with a few counts. This chain uses TRBV7-9 with TRBJ2-7, with D uncertain. The CDR3 is made up of 12 amino acids. Germline CDR1 reads SEHNR; CDR2 reads FQNEAQ (reference sequence). Deletions cut 5 bases from V and 7 bases from J, with 12 bases between. The CDR3 bases are TGTGCCAGCAGCCACCCCTACCGGGAGCAGTACTTC. Protein: CASSHPYREQYF.